A single T cell receptor beta chain is shown here with its context. Repertoires were generated with immunoSEQ multiplex PCR, while TCRdb's copy carries only in-frame clones and drops some. The sample holds hundreds of thousands of clones, around 89% seen once. The germline V and J ends were trimmed by 4 bases and 6 bases, with 15 bases remaining between them. The CDR3 has 15 amino acids. The germline V gene has CDR1 LGHNA and CDR2 YSLEER. The source of the sample is a study of shared T cell receptors in the human thymus. This sample also appeared in a second study, on human thymus T cells. That study reports: The people who donated were healthy Finnish babies having corrective surgery for congenital heart defects. The study used thymus tissue resected during corrective heart surgery. Both thymic and peripheral blood repertoires showed apparently biased V and J usage. Overlap was high between thymic repertoires from unrelated individuals, as reported in related research.

The clonotype was recovered from a boy younger than two with a congenital heart defect. Sequencing used thymocytes. The chain combines TRBV4-3 with TRBJ2-2; a possible D gene is TRBD2 (5 bases). The CDR3 sequence is CASSPQAVGSGELFF. CDR3 DNA sequence: TGCGCCAGCAGCCCTCAAGCGGTGGGATCCGGGGAGCTGTTTTTT.